The rows below give T cell receptor beta chains drawn from one sample of a study of shared clonotypes between healthy human individuals. Using immunoSEQ multiplex PCR, the repertoire was profiled, and TCRdb retains in-frame clones only, with some absent. The sample includes about 530,000 clones, about 75% of them seen just once. Material for sequencing was PBMCs. Receptor source: a woman aged 40 to 50 in good health. Some clones in this sample may be carry-over from other donors' samples. CDR3s include the opening cysteine and the closing phenylalanine or tryptophan. Fields, in order: V gene, D gene, clone size, J gene, CDR3 protein, CDR3 DNA. D genes are given only for firm matches. Size tells how often a clone was seen (once, few, many) or the class of an expanded clone, and some rows leave it out.

TRBV6-1	.	.	TRBJ2-2	CASSKGSTGELFF	TGTGCCAGCAGTAAAGGGAGTACCGGGGAGCTGTTTTTT
TRBV13	.	few	TRBJ1-1	CASSSTHRSEAFF	TGTGCCAGCAGCTCGACACATCGGAGTGAAGCTTTCTTT
TRBV6-1	TRBD1	many	TRBJ2-5	CASADGTGGQETQYF	TGTGCCAGCGCGGACGGGACAGGGGGACAAGAGACCCAGTACTTC
TRBV7-2	.	.	TRBJ2-7	CASSSPGRSTYEQYF	TGTGCCAGCAGCTCCCCGGGACGCTCAACCTACGAGCAGTACTTC
TRBV11-2	.	.	TRBJ1-5	CASSLDRNQPQHF	TGTGCCAGCAGCTTGGATCGTAATCAGCCCCAGCATTTT
TRBV28	TRBD2	.	TRBJ2-2	CASSSSGNTGELFF	TGTGCCAGCAGTTCTAGCGGGAACACCGGGGAGCTGTTTTTT
TRBV27	TRBD2	few	TRBJ2-7	CANRLGSGSGEQYF	TGTGCCAACCGGCTGGGTAGCGGGAGTGGGGAGCAGTACTTC
TRBV2	TRBD2	.	TRBJ2-5	CATRVGAGVETQYF	TGTGCCACCAGAGTAGGAGCGGGGGTAGAGACCCAGTACTTC
TRBV30	.	.	TRBJ1-1	CAWTSSGPRAFF	TGTGCCTGGACTTCTAGCGGGCCACGAGCTTTCTTT
TRBV7-2	.	.	TRBJ2-1	CASSPWDYNEQFF	TGTGCCAGCAGCCCCTGGGACTACAATGAGCAGTTCTTC
TRBV4-2	TRBD1	once	TRBJ1-4	CASSLGDSRGEKLFF	TGTGCCAGCAGCTTGGGCGACAGCAGGGGGGAAAAACTGTTTTTT
TRBV6-5	.	.	TRBJ2-2	CASSPYLIGELFF	TGTGCCAGCAGTCCCTATCTAATCGGGGAGCTGTTTTTT
TRBV7-2	.	.	TRBJ1-3	CASSLRGGSGNTIYF	TGTGCCAGCAGCTTAAGGGGGGGCTCTGGAAACACCATATATTTT
TRBV10-1	.	.	TRBJ1-1	CASSESGNTEAFF	TGCGCCAGCAGTGAGTCAGGGAACACTGAAGCTTTCTTT
TRBV7-2	TRBD1	.	TRBJ1-3	CASSTPDRGNTIYF	TGTGCCAGCAGCACCCCGGACAGGGGAAACACCATATATTTT
TRBV6-4	.	.	TRBJ1-2	CASRQTGQENYGYTF	TGTGCCAGCAGGCAAACCGGGCAGGAAAACTATGGCTACACCTTC
TRBV30	.	once	TRBJ2-7	CAWSVRDEQYF	TGTGCCTGGAGTGTGCGGGACGAGCAGTACTTC
TRBV2	.	.	TRBJ2-3	CASSQQGVDTQYF	TGTGCCAGCAGTCAGCAGGGAGTGGATACGCAGTATTTT
TRBV4-2	TRBD1	.	TRBJ1-2	CASSQDPTGVGYTF	TGTGCCAGCAGCCAAGATCCGACAGGGGTAGGCTACACCTTC
TRBV7-9	.	.	TRBJ2-3	CASSLERDTQYF	TGTGCCAGCAGCTTAGAACGGGATACGCAGTATTTT
TRBV11-1	.	.	TRBJ2-2	CASSLGAARRELFF	TGTGCCAGCAGCTTAGGCGCGGCCAGGAGGGAGCTGTTTTTT
TRBV11-2	.	.	TRBJ2-1	CASSLVDEQFF	TGTGCCAGCAGCTTGGTGGATGAGCAGTTCTTC
TRBV6-1	TRBD1	.	TRBJ1-2	CASSGRQGGGYTF	TGTGCCAGCAGTGGCCGACAGGGAGGCGGCTACACCTTC
TRBV6-1	.	.	TRBJ2-3	CASRDGNTDTQYF	TGTGCCAGCAGGGACGGTAACACAGATACGCAGTATTTT
TRBV6-6	.	once	TRBJ1-1	CASSNARGAGNTEAFF	TGTGCCAGCAGTAATGCCAGGGGCGCGGGGAACACTGAAGCTTTCTTT
TRBV7-2	.	.	TRBJ1-2	CASSLARDNYGYTF	TGTGCCAGCAGCTTAGCGAGGGATAACTATGGCTACACCTTC
TRBV5-4	TRBD2	.	TRBJ2-7	CASSLGGTSGRPYEQYF	TGTGCCAGCAGCTTGGGAGGGACTAGCGGGAGACCCTACGAGCAGTACTTC
TRBV9	TRBD2	.	TRBJ2-4	CASSPALGLAEGGGIQYF	TGTGCCAGCAGCCCTGCCCTCGGGCTAGCGGAGGGTGGGGGCATTCAGTACTTC
TRBV18	TRBD1	.	TRBJ2-3	CASSLDRVKDTQYF	TGTGCCAGCTCACTGGACAGGGTTAAAGATACGCAGTATTTT
TRBV15	.	.	TRBJ2-4	CATSSRVGVNIQYF	TGTGCCACCAGCAGCAGGGTTGGGGTAAACATTCAGTACTTC